The present T cell receptor beta chain was sequenced within a study of T cells in Graves' hyperthyroidism and ophthalmopathy. The study, taken as a whole, reports: The authors' 13 V-J model separated ophthalmopathy from stable hyperthyroidism. The model's output predicted ophthalmopathy at a median of 6.5 months prior to onset.

Diagnosis relied on clinical symptoms, serum thyroxine and TRAb, thyroid ultrasound and orbital computed tomography. This clonotype occurred a few times. Its antigen is unidentified. Germline CDR1 DFQATT, CDR2 SNEGSKA (reference sequence). Trimming cost V 2 bases and J 8 bases, with 18 bases left between them. The CDR3 has 15 residues. What was amplified from RNA transcripts were TCR beta CDR3 regions. Initially, a first-round RT-PCR of the TCR CDR3 employed the HTBI primer set. TCRdb re-called the multiplex PCR reads with MiXCR, one entry per CDR3 protein. The data contain over 650,000 distinct CDR3 sequences, over 40% of them seen just once; the ten biggest clones take up under 8.5%.

Sequencing was done on a sample of peripheral blood or thyroid tissue (not recorded which). The chain has TRBV20-1 and TRBJ1-4; possibly TRBD1 for D (6 bases). This receptor was identified in an adult man with Graves' disease, either hyperthyroidism or ophthalmopathy (not recorded which). In DNA form, the CDR3 reads TGCAGTGCTAGACCGACACAGGGTTTTCGGGAAAAACTGTTTTTT. As protein: CSARPTQGFREKLFF.